This T cell receptor (beta chain) appears in the sequencing data of a study of tumor-infiltrating lymphocytes in primary liver carcinoma. Looked up from germline, CDR1 is SGHVS and CDR2 is FQNEAQ. This CDR3 region has 18 residues. The source material, roughly 20-31 mg of unsorted bulk tissue, was used to co-extract RNA and DNA. A primer matching the constant region was used to make TCR beta cDNA from 500 to 650 ng of total RNA. Generation of the TCR beta libraries relied on three nested multiplex PCR rounds using slightly modified ARM-PCR. The study ran its first two PCR rounds for roughly 10 cycles each, using TRBV1-TRBV30 forward primers and a C-beta reverse primer. TCRdb re-called the multiplex PCR reads through MiXCR, storing one row per CDR3 protein. This table holds 35,000 to 50,000 distinct CDR3 sequences, roughly 75% found once.

The source is a woman aged 25 to 39 with primary liver carcinoma and hepatitis B virus infection. The sequencing sample was made of tumor-adjacent normal liver tissue. This chain links TRBV7-8 with TRBJ2-6; TRBD1 is a possible D gene (5 bases). DNA for the CDR3: TGTGACAGTAGCCCCGCGAAGACAGCAGATTCTGGGGCCAACGTCCTGACTTTC. It is translated as CDSSPAKTADSGANVLTF.